Shown below are 24 T cell receptor beta chains from a single sample sequenced in a study of T cell changes during pregnancy in multiple sclerosis. Produced via immunoSEQ multiplex PCR; TCRdb's table is partial and in-frame only. The table has approximately 99,000 clones, 80% to 95% seen once. This specimen consisted of peripheral blood, obtained after pregnancy. The source is a female donor with multiple sclerosis, enrolled in a pregnancy study.

The chain carries TRBV5-1 and TRBJ2-1; TRBD2 aligns across 7 bases. This CDR3 contains 15 residues. The germline gives CDR1 SGHRS, CDR2 YFSETQ. J was trimmed by 4 bases and V by 4 bases; bases with no gene match: 8. CDR3 in amino acids: CASSTTSEPYNEQFF. CDR3 sequence (DNA): TGCGCCAGCAGCACTACTAGCGAACCTTACAATGAGCAGTTCTTC.

CDR3 loop: CASRGGLAGNTGELFF. CDR3 bases: TGTGCCAGCAGAGGGGGACTAGCGGGAAACACCGGGGAGCTGTTTTTT. The chain recombines TRBV2 with TRBJ2-2; 13 bases are shared with TRBD2. After removal of 6 bases from V and 2 bases from J, the junction contained 3 bases not matched to a gene. CDR3 length: 16 residues. The V gene's germline CDR1 is SNHLY and CDR2 FYNNEI.

The chain recombines TRBV27 with TRBJ2-1; 10 bases align to TRBD2. Germline CDR1 MNHEY, CDR2 SMNVEV (reference sequence). V trimming: 2 bases; J trimming: 9 bases; junction bases outside the gene matches: 10. The CDR3 has 16 amino acids. The CDR3, as DNA: TGTGCCAGCAGTTTAGTTCTAGCGGGAGAAGAAGCTGAGCAGTTCTTC. It specifies CASSLVLAGEEAEQFF.

The chain combines TRBV9 with TRBJ2-3; D call uncertain. This CDR3 spans 16 amino acids. Germline CDR1 is SGDLS and CDR2 is YYNGEE. Trimming shortened V by 2 bases and J by 0 bases, and 13 bases separated the two germline ends. The CDR3 DNA reads as TGTGCCAGCAGCGTTAAATCCGAAACTAGCACAGATACGCAGTATTTT. As protein: CASSVKSETSTDTQYF. The full variable domain, completed using reference TRBV9 and TRBJ2-3, is DSGVTQTPKHLITATGQRVTLRCSPRSGDLSVYWYQQSLDQGLQFLIQYYNGEERAKGNILERFSAQQFPDLHSELNLSSLELGDSALYFCASSVKSETSTDTQYFGPGTRLTVL.

This clone came up once. The V gene is TRBV27, the J gene TRBJ2-2; 8 bases line up with TRBD2. The V gene end was trimmed by 10 bases and the J gene end by 1 base; junction bases not matched to a gene: 11. Germline CDR1 is MNHEY and CDR2 is SMNVEV (reference sequence). The CDR3 loop spans 16 amino acids. This chain's CDR3 is CATKRGGPQNTGELFF. The DNA of the CDR3 is TGTGCCACCAAGCGCGGGGGGCCACAGAACACCGGGGAGCTGTTTTTT.

This chain connects TRBV5-1 to TRBJ2-1, with 7 bases aligning to TRBD2. In germline, CDR1 is SGHRS, CDR2 YFSETQ. This CDR3 is built from 15 residues. V shed 7 bases and J 2 bases; nucleotides not matched to a gene: 9. As DNA, the CDR3 is TGCGCCAGCGGGGGAGGGGCTATAACCTACAATGAGCAGTTCTTC. Encoded protein: CASGGGAITYNEQFF.

This chain joins TRBV30 and TRBJ1-1, with a tentative D call TRBD1 (6 bases). The CDR3 totals 12 residues. Trimming shortened V by 4 bases and J by 7 bases, and 13 bases separated the two germline ends. Germline loops: CDR1 GTSNPN, CDR2 SVGIG (reference sequence). DNA of the CDR3: TGTGCCTGGAATCCAGGGGCCGGTGAAGCTTTCTTT. As protein: CAWNPGAGEAFF.

The rearrangement uses TRBV7-9 and TRBJ2-5; possible D gene TRBD2, 6 bases. Germline V lookup: CDR1 SEHNR, CDR2 FQNEAQ (reference sequence). This CDR3 comprises 15 residues. Deletions cut 5 bases from V and 2 bases from J, with 15 bases between. CDR3 amino acids: CASSRPEAGQETQYF. DNA for the CDR3: TGTGCCAGCAGCCGTCCTGAGGCGGGGCAAGAGACCCAGTACTTC.

The rearrangement uses TRBV11-2 and TRBJ2-7; 12 bases line up with TRBD2. The germline V gene has CDR1 SGHAT and CDR2 FQNNGV. Germline trimming cut 4 bases from V and 9 bases from J; bases unmatched to any gene: 4. This CDR3 region has 13 residues. This CDR3 reads CASSSGLAGAQYF. CDR3 coding DNA: TGTGCCAGCAGCTCGGGACTAGCGGGCGCGCAGTACTTC.

The chain links TRBV18 to TRBJ2-4, with 8 bases identical to TRBD2. The CDR3 spans 16 residues. CDR1 KGHSH and CDR2 LQKENI come from the germline V gene. After removal of 5 bases from V and 0 bases from J, the junction contained 6 bases not matched to a gene. In DNA, the CDR3 is TGTGCCAGCTCAAACATGGGACTAGGAGCCAAAAACATTCAGTACTTC. As protein: CASSNMGLGAKNIQYF.

In DNA, the CDR3 is TGCGCCAGCAGGAGGGGGACTAGCGGTATCTACGAGCAGTACTTC. Encoded protein: CASRRGTSGIYEQYF. The chain recombines TRBV5-1 with TRBJ2-7, with 11 bases lining up with TRBD2. V lost 5 bases, J lost 3 bases, and 7 bases stayed unmatched. Germline assignment: CDR1 SGHRS and CDR2 YFSETQ. The CDR3 contains 15 residues.

CDR3 loop: CASSIVERAYNEQFF. The DNA of the CDR3 is TGTGCCAGTAGTATAGTCGAGCGGGCCTACAATGAGCAGTTCTTC. V usage is TRBV19 and J usage is TRBJ2-1, with D possibly being TRBD2 (6 bases). From germline, CDR1 is LNHDA and CDR2 SQIVND (reference sequence). The CDR3 is 15 residues long. Trimming left V 1 base short and J 2 bases short, with 9 bases between.

This clone has just one count. A read error may produce the germline difference seen at one junction end. The CDR3 here is CASSNPGQDRF. CDR3 in DNA: TGTGCCAGCAGTAATCCGGGACAGGACCGCTTC. The chain combines TRBV6-1 with TRBJ2-7; TRBD1 matches at 8 bases. Germline-derived CDR1 and CDR2 are MNHNS and SASEGT. CDR3 size: 11 residues.

The chain recombines TRBV19 with TRBJ2-1; 9 nucleotides line up with TRBD1. J was trimmed by 2 bases and V by 5 bases; bases with no gene match: 4. CDR1 is LNHDA and CDR2 is SQIVND in the germline V gene (reference sequence). This CDR3 region has 15 residues. This chain's CDR3 is CASSSTGGAYNEQFF. The CDR3 nucleotides read TGTGCCAGTAGTTCAACAGGGGGCGCCTACAATGAGCAGTTCTTC.

This rearrangement joins TRBV6-1 to TRBJ2-3; D is uncertain. The V end lost 8 bases, the J end lost 2 bases, and 14 bases lay between the germline ends. The CDR3 is made up of 14 amino acids. CDR1 and CDR2 from the germline V gene are MNHNS and SASEGT. The CDR3 loop is CASVPFVFTDTQYF. The CDR3 bases are TGTGCCAGCGTCCCGTTTGTTTTCACAGATACGCAGTATTTT.

The chain is built from TRBV9 and TRBJ2-1; 14 bases are a match to TRBD2. Germline V gene sequence: CDR1 SGDLS, CDR2 YYNGEE. Germline trimming cut 5 bases from V and 6 bases from J; bases unmatched to any gene: 13. The CDR3 covers 18 residues. The CDR3 nucleotides read TGTGCCAGCAGTGATCCGGGACTAGCGGGAGCTCATGGCAATGAGCAGTTCTTC. Its translation is CASSDPGLAGAHGNEQFF.

J is TRBJ2-5 and V is TRBV7-9; possibly TRBD1 for D (5 bases). V gave up 5 bases and J gave up 1 base, with 14 bases separating them. Germline loops: CDR1 SEHNR, CDR2 FQNEAQ (reference sequence). CDR3 length equals 15 residues. The CDR3 spells CASSASLDSQETQYF. For the CDR3, the DNA is TGTGCCAGCAGCGCCTCTCTAGACAGCCAAGAGACCCAGTACTTC.

This chain joins TRBV7-9 and TRBJ1-2; 7 bases are shared with TRBD1. CDR3 size: 13 residues. Trimming cost V 5 bases and J 4 bases; bases outside gene matches: 4. Germline V CDR1 and CDR2: SEHNR, FQNEAQ (reference sequence). The CDR3 sequence is CASSPGQAYGYTF. CDR3 bases: TGTGCCAGCAGCCCAGGACAGGCCTATGGCTACACCTTC.

This clone has just a few counts. This rearrangement joins TRBV5-1 to TRBJ1-2; TRBD1 agrees at 8 bases. Trimming removed 5 bases from V and 6 bases from J; junction bases left unmatched: 6. The CDR3 consists of 13 residues. From germline, CDR1 is SGHRS and CDR2 YFSETQ. The CDR3 loop is CASSGTGRDGYTF. The CDR3 DNA reads TGCGCCAGCAGTGGGACAGGAAGAGATGGCTACACCTTC.

CDR3 bases: TGCGCCAGCAGGACCGACAGTCGGCCCAATGAGCAGTTCTTC. Translation: CASRTDSRPNEQFF. The chain uses TRBV23-1 and TRBJ2-1; the D gene is possibly TRBD1 (5 bases). TRBV23-1 is reported as an ORF; its role is uncertain. Trimming removed 6 bases from V and 6 bases from J, with 15 bases in between. There are 14 residues in the CDR3.

This chain joins TRBV28 and TRBJ1-2; 10 bases align to TRBD1. Trimming took 8 bases from V and 4 from J; bases not matched to a gene: 10. The CDR3 extends over 15 amino acids. Germline CDR1 and CDR2: MDHEN and SYDVKM. The CDR3 reads CASQTPGQGFYGYTF. The CDR3, as DNA: TGTGCCAGCCAAACTCCGGGACAGGGGTTCTATGGCTACACCTTC.

This clone has just one count. V and J are TRBV7-2 and TRBJ1-2; D is perhaps TRBD1 (6 bases). The CDR3 consists of 15 residues. The germline CDR1 and CDR2 sequences are SGHTA and FQGNSA. Trimming pared 0 bases from V and 2 bases from J, leaving 10 bases between. CDR3 sequence reads: CASSLASGVNYGYTF. As DNA, the CDR3 is TGTGCCAGCAGCTTAGCCTCAGGGGTAAACTATGGCTACACCTTC.

This sequence joins TRBV25-1 and TRBJ1-1; D might be TRBD1 (5 bases). The ends were cut back, 4 bases at V and 2 bases at J, with 17 bases in the middle. CDR1 and CDR2 from the germline V gene are MGHDK and SYGVNS. The CDR3 has 16 residues. The CDR3 is CASSGRAGFGNTEAFF. The CDR3 nucleotides read TGTGCCAGCAGTGGGAGGGCAGGGTTCGGAAACACTGAAGCTTTCTTT.

The chain joins TRBV7-6 to TRBJ2-2; no reliable D call. Germline V gives CDR1 SGHVS, CDR2 FNYEAQ. CDR3 length equals 16 residues. V was pared by 4 bases and J by 5 bases, with 17 bases between. CDR3 amino acids: CASSSPDFLNTGELFF. CDR3 DNA sequence: TGTGCCAGCAGCTCGCCAGACTTTTTGAATACCGGGGAGCTGTTTTTT.